This TCR beta chain was sequenced for a study of OX40 agonist ivuxolimab in advanced cancers. Study-wide context: Ivuxolimab was a fully human IgG2 agonistic monoclonal antibody targeting the costimulatory receptor OX40 (CD134). Intravenous ivuxolimab was administered to patients every 2 weeks at six dose levels: 0.01, 0.1, 0.3, 1.5, 3 and 10 mg/kg. Among the roughly 52 dose-escalation patients, 19 had hepatocellular carcinoma, 15 or so melanoma, 9 renal cell carcinoma and 9 head and neck cancer. A male proportion of roughly 85% and a mean age of approximately 61 years, ranging from roughly 23 to 90, were recorded for the dose-escalation cohort. Prior anti-PD-1, anti-PD-L1 or anti-CTLA-4 therapy was permitted, and less than 45% of dose-escalation patients had received checkpoint inhibitors. Three dose-escalation patients achieved partial responses, one with hepatocellular carcinoma and two with cutaneous melanoma. The purpose of peripheral TCRbeta sequencing was to test whether ivuxolimab changed TCR sequence diversity and led to clonal T-cell expansion. The paper describes the monotherapy dose-escalation part (N = 52 patients) of the phase I trial of ivuxolimab. What the study reported, not specific to this receptor: At doses of 0.1 to 3.0 mg/kg, clonal expansion of both CD4+ and CD8+ T cells in blood was seen between baseline and week 6. Low levels of normalized T-cell clonal expansion were also seen in some patients who did not respond. After ivuxolimab, more expanded clones were found on average in CD8+ T cells than in CD4+ T cells. Which antigens the clonally expanded peripheral T cells were specific for was not determined. In the 0.1-3.0 mg/kg groups, partial responders were among the patients with the lowest normalized peripheral clonal expansion, particularly in CD8+ T cells.

For sequencing of the TCRbeta CDR3 region, genomic DNA was extracted from the sorted cells. The immunoSEQ Assay was used to sequence the TCRbeta CDR3 regions. The source is immuneACCESS, and TCRdb retained only in-frame sequences with V and J called. Part of the clones is not carried over; for the studies checked, unresolved V genes explain less than half of this, and the remainder is unexplained. The sample table lists 65,000 to 75,000 clones, about 89% of them with a count of one. The ten biggest clones cover roughly 4.2% of the sample. V was cut back by 1 base and J by 6 bases, leaving a gap of 7 bases between them. The germline V gene supplies CDR1 SGHAT and CDR2 FQNNGV. Including the terminal cysteine and phenylalanine, the CDR3 comprises 13 residues. Only the CDR3 DNA stays, 39 bases, in frame from base 1. Patients with a history of autoimmune disease or receiving systemic immunosuppression were excluded from the trial. Peripheral blood for TCR sequencing was collected from all dose cohorts at baseline, on cycle 4 day 1, and on cycle 7 day 1. The samples were drawn from a first-in-human, open-label, multicenter phase I dose-escalation trial of ivuxolimab. Adults with locally advanced or metastatic melanoma, renal cell, hepatocellular, or head and neck squamous cell carcinoma were enrolled in the trial. Before TCR sequencing, CD4+ T cells and CD8+ T cells were sorted from peripheral blood as separate populations.

With regard to this clone: The specificity of this receptor is unknown. Base-call qualities are not available, and no considerably larger clone is one nucleotide away.

The sample was CD4+ or CD8+ T cells sorted from blood, taken in a trial of the OX40 agonist ivuxolimab. Here the chain combines TRBV11-2 and TRBJ2-1; the D gene is perhaps TRBD1, from 5 matching bases. This receptor was obtained from an adult with an advanced solid tumor such as melanoma, head and neck, liver or kidney cancer. Here the CDR3 is given as CASSLGRVNEQFF. In nucleotides, the sequence is TGTGCCAGCAGCTTAGGCAGGGTCAATGAGCAGTTCTTC.